The next 11 T cell receptor beta chains were all read from a single sample in a study of T cell responses to AZD1222 COVID-19 vaccine. The repertoire was sequenced with immunoSEQ multiplex PCR; TCRdb's copy has only in-frame clones and lacks some. Of around 130,000 clones in the sample, about 88% were seen once. The sample in question was peripheral blood, obtained 28 days after the second AZD1222 dose. All receptors derive from an adult who received the AZD1222 COVID-19 vaccine.

V is TRBV5-1 and J is TRBJ2-3, with 7 bases matching TRBD1. J was trimmed by 9 bases and V by 0 bases; bases with no gene match: 10. Germline CDR1 reads SGHRS; CDR2 reads YFSETQ. CDR3 length: 15 amino acids. CDR3: CASSLADRAEETQYF. In DNA form, the CDR3 reads TGCGCCAGCAGCTTGGCCGACAGGGCGGAGGAGACGCAGTATTTT.

This clone has a handful of counts. J is TRBJ1-3 and V is TRBV16; D may be TRBD1 (5 bases). The V end lost 4 bases, the J end lost 0 bases, and 7 bases lay between the germline ends. The CDR3 loop spans 14 amino acids. The germline V gene encodes CDR1 KGHSY and CDR2 FQNENV. The CDR3 DNA reads as TGTGCCAGCAGCCGACAGCTCTCTGGAAACACCATATATTTT. Translated: CASSRQLSGNTIYF.

The gene calls are TRBV7-9 and TRBJ2-7; a weak D match, TRBD1 (6 bases). The CDR3 contains 15 residues. Looked up from germline, CDR1 is SEHNR and CDR2 is FQNEAQ (reference sequence). V dropped 5 bases and J dropped 0 bases, with 14 bases sitting between them. The CDR3 protein is CASSPQGPSSYEQYF. The CDR3 bases are TGTGCCAGCAGCCCACAGGGCCCAAGCTCCTACGAGCAGTACTTC.

The chain has TRBV13 and TRBJ2-7; tentatively, D is TRBD1 (6 bases). The CDR3 contains 17 residues. CDR1 and CDR2 from the germline V gene are PRHDT and FYEKMQ (reference sequence). V lost 4 bases to trimming and J lost 2 bases, with 21 bases between them. The CDR3 nucleotides read TGTGCCAGCAGCTCCACTCTACCGGGACACCTCACCTACGAGCAGTACTTC. Protein product: CASSSTLPGHLTYEQYF.

The gene calls are TRBV5-1 and TRBJ2-7; D is possibly TRBD1 or TRBD2 (6 bases each). Germline CDR1 SGHRS, CDR2 YFSETQ. V was shortened by 1 base and J by 6 bases, with 14 bases between the two germline ends. CDR3 size: 14 residues. CDR3 sequence (DNA): TGCGCCAGCAGCTTGAGGGGGGCGGAACTCGAGCAGTACTTC. This gives the protein CASSLRGAELEQYF.

The chain joins TRBV11-3 to TRBJ2-5, with D maybe TRBD1 (5 bases). This CDR3 is built from 13 residues. CDR1 and CDR2 (germline): SGHNT, YENEEA. Trimming cost V 5 bases and J 3 bases, with 10 bases left between them. This chain's CDR3 is CASSPPGKETQYF. CDR3 coding DNA: TGTGCCAGCAGCCCCCCAGGGAAAGAGACCCAGTACTTC. Together with reference TRBV11-3 and TRBJ2-5, the CDR3 gives the full variable domain: EAGVVQSPRYKIIEKKQPVAFWCNPISGHNTLYWYLQNLGQGPELLIRYENEEAVDDSQLPKDRFSAERLKGVDSTLKIQPAELGDSAVYLCASSPPGKETQYFGPGTRLLVL.

The chain joins TRBV15 to TRBJ1-2; D gene unclear. This CDR3 has 14 amino acids. Germline V CDR1 and CDR2: LNHNV, YYDKDF (reference sequence). The ends were cut back, 2 bases at V and 7 bases at J, with 14 bases in the middle. DNA for the CDR3: TGTGCCACCAGCAGACAGGTTACCGATGGTGGCTACACCTTC. Translating gives CATSRQVTDGGYTF.

V is TRBV7-2 and J is TRBJ2-5; D gene unclear. Germline CDR1 SGHTA, CDR2 FQGNSA. The CDR3 has 13 amino acids. V shed 1 base and J shed 6 bases, with 9 bases lying between them. The CDR3 protein is CASSLVAKQTQYF. Written as DNA, the CDR3 is TGTGCCAGCAGCTTAGTAGCCAAACAGACCCAGTACTTC.

The V gene is TRBV7-2, the J gene TRBJ2-1, with D unclear. Trimming pared 2 bases from V and 6 bases from J, leaving 20 bases between. Germline assignment: CDR1 SGHTA and CDR2 FQGNSA. The CDR3 has 17 amino acids. The CDR3 loop is CASSLSYGPRDGNEQFF. The CDR3 nucleotides are TGTGCCAGCAGCTTATCTTACGGGCCCCGAGATGGCAATGAGCAGTTCTTC.

The genes are TRBV7-6 and TRBJ1-3; TRBD1 might be the D (5 bases). The CDR3 has 16 amino acids. V shed 3 bases and J shed 0 bases, with 12 bases lying between them. Looked up from germline, CDR1 is SGHVS and CDR2 is FNYEAQ. CDR3 loop: CASSLGLLSSGNTIYF. The CDR3 nucleotides are TGTGCCAGCAGCTTGGGACTGCTTAGCTCTGGAAACACCATATATTTT. Supplemented by reference TRBV7-6 and TRBJ1-3, the full variable domain reads GAGVSQSPRYKVTKRGQDVALRCDPISGHVSLYWYRQALGQGPEFLTYFNYEAQQDKSGLPNDRFSAERPEGSISTLTIQRTEQRDSAMYRCASSLGLLSSGNTIYFGEGSWLTVV.

This chain uses TRBV15 with TRBJ2-3; 10 positions match TRBD2. Germline V gene data show CDR1 as LNHNV and CDR2 as YYDKDF (reference sequence). The CDR3 runs to 17 residues. V was clipped by 2 bases and J by 4 bases; unmatched bases: 9. CDR3 nucleotide sequence: TGTGCCACCAGCAGACCCAGCCTAGCGGGAGATCCAGATACGCAGTATTTT. This translates into CATSRPSLAGDPDTQYF.